This record looks at one T cell receptor (beta chain) sequence and its context. Its antigen is currently not known. No much larger clone exists at a distance of one base, and base qualities are not known. The treatment or condition label corresponds to: in vitro stimulation with specific CMV peptide epitopes to enrich CMV-specific T cells. Sequencing instrument: Illumina HiSeq 1500. The public reads were reanalyzed by TCRdb: fastp trimming at Q25, MiXCR alignment, in-frame beta chains only. Each CDR3 protein appears once, grouped with its most common genes and DNA. The sample table shows more than 55,000 distinct CDR3 sequences, and about 20% are seen once. The leading ten clones occupy about 66% of the sample. Here V drops 0 bases and J drops 4 bases, and the junction holds 7 bases not matched to any gene. The germline V gene specifies LGHNA as CDR1 and YSLEER as CDR2. The CDR3 starts with the cysteine, ends with the phenylalanine, and has 16 residues. This entry keeps only the CDR3 DNA: 48 bases, framed from base 1.

This record comes from a study of T cell repertoires in cytomegalovirus infection (dated by TCRdb to the late 2010s). Describing the broader study: Peptide stimulations targeted recently identified HLA-C-restricted CMV epitopes, whose presentation resists viral immunomodulation, together with well-studied HLA-B-restricted epitopes. The HLA type of each donor mattered for the analysis, because public TCR beta signatures pointed to carriage of CMV infection along with the matching HLA type.

Broader findings and caveats from the paper: The ex vivo response was dominated by HLA-C-restricted CMV-specific TCR beta clonotypes, which also provided the single most frequent clonotype in two of eight donors. In both this cohort and an independent cohort of approximately 350 donors, the cumulative frequency of public TCR beta family members distinguished carriers of CMV infection plus the relevant HLA type.

This sequence uses TRBV4-3 and TRBJ1-2, and 8 junctional nucleotides match TRBD1. The specimen comprised CD8+ T cells from cultured PBMCs, sampled from culture after CMV antigen stimulation. The TCR comes from a human donor in good health (CMV status not recorded). Some clones in this sample may be carry-over from other donors' samples. The base sequence is TGCGCCAGCAGCCAAGAGCGGACAGGGAACCTCTATGGCTACACCTTC. This sequence encodes CASSQERTGNLYGYTF.